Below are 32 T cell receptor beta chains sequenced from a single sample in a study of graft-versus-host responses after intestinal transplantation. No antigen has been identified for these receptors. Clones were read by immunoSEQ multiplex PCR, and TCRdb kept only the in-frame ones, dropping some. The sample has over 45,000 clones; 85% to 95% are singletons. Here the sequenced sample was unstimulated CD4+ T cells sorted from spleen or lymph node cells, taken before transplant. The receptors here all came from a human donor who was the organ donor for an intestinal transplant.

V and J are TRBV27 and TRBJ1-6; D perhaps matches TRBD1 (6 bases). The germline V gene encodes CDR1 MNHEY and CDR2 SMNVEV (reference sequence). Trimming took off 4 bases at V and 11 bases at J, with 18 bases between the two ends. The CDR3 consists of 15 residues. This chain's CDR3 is CASSSYQGFRAPLHF. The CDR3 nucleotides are TGTGCCAGCAGTTCCTATCAGGGGTTCAGAGCACCCCTCCACTTT.

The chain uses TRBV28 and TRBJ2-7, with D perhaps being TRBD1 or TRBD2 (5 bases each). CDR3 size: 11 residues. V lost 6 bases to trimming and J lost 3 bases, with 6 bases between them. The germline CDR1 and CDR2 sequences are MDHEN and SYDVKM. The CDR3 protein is CASRGVYEQYF. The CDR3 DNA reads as TGTGCCAGCAGGGGGGTCTACGAGCAGTACTTC.

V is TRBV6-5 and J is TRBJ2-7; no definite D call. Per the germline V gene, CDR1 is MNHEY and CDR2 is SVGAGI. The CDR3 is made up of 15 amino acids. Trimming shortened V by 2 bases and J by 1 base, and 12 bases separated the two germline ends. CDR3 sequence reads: CASSYSKGFSYEQYF. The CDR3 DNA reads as TGTGCCAGCAGTTACAGTAAAGGGTTTTCCTACGAGCAGTACTTC.

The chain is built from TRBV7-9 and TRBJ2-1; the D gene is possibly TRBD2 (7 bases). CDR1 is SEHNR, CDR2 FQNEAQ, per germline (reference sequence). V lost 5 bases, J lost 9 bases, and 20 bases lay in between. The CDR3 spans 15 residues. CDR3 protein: CASSPYLGGPSEQFF. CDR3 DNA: TGTGCCAGCAGCCCCTACCTGGGGGGGCCAAGTGAGCAGTTCTTC. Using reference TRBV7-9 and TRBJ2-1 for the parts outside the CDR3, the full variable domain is DTGVSQNPRHKITKRGQNVTFRCDPISEHNRLYWYRQTLGQGPEFLTYFQNEAQLEKSRLLSDRFSAERPKGSFSTLEIQRTEQGDSAMYLCASSPYLGGPSEQFFGPGTRLTVL.

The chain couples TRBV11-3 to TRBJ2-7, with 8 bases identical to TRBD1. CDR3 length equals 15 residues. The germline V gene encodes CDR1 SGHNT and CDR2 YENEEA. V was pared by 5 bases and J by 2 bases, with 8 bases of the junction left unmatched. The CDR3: CASSQRDRLTYEQYF. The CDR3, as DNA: TGTGCCAGCAGCCAACGGGACAGGCTTACCTACGAGCAGTACTTC.

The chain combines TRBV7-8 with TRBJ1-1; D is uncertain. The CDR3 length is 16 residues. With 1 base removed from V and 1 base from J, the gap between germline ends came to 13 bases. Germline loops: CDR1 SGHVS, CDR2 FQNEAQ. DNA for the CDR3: TGTGCCAGCAGCTTAGAAGCTAGGTGGGGGAACACTGAAGCTTTCTTT. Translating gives CASSLEARWGNTEAFF.

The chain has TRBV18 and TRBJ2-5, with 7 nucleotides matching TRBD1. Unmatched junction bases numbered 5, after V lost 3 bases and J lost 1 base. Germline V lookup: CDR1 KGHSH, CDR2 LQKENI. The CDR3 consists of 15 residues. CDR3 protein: CASSPRQGPQETQYF. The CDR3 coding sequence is TGTGCCAGCTCACCCCGACAGGGTCCCCAAGAGACCCAGTACTTC.

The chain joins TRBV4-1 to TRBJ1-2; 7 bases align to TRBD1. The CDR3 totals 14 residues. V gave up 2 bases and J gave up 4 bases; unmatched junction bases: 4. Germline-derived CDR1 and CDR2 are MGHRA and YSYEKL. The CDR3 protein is CASSQSNRGYGYTF. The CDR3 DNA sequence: TGCGCCAGCAGCCAAAGCAACAGGGGCTATGGCTACACCTTC.

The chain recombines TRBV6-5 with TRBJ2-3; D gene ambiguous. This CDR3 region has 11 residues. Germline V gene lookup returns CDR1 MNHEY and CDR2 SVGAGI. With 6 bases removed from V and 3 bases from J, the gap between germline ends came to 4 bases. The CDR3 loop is CASSHTDTQYF. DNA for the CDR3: TGTGCCAGCAGCCATACAGATACGCAGTATTTT.

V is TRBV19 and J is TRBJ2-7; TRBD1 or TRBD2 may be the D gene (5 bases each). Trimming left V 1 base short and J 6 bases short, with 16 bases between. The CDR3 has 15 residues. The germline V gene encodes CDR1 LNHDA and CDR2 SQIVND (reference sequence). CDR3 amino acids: CASSIGPGSGGEQYF. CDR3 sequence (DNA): TGTGCCAGTAGTATAGGGCCGGGAAGTGGGGGCGAGCAGTACTTC.

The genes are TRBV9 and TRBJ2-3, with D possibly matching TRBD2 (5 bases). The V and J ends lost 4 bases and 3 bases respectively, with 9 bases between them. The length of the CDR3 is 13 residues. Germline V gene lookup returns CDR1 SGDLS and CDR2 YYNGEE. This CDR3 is CASSLPGTDTQYF. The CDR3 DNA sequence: TGTGCCAGCAGCCTTCCGGGGACAGATACGCAGTATTTT.

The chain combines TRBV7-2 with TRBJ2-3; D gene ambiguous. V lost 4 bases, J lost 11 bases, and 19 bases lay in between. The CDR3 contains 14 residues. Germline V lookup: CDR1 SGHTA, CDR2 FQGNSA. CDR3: CASSSIRSLSQQYF. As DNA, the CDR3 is TGTGCCAGCAGCTCAATTCGGTCCCTGTCTCAGCAGTATTTT.

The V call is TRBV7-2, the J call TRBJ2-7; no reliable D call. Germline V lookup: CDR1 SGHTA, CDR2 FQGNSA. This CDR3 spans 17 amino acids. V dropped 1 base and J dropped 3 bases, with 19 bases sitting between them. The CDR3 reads CASSLVAGQFALYEQYF. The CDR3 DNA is TGTGCCAGCAGCTTAGTGGCAGGTCAATTCGCCCTCTACGAGCAGTACTTC.

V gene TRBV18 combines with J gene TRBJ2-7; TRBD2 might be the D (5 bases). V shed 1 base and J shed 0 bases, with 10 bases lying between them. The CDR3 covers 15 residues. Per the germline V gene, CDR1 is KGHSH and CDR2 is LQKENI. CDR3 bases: TGTGCCAGCTCACCACGAGGGCTGGGCTCCTACGAGCAGTACTTC. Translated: CASSPRGLGSYEQYF. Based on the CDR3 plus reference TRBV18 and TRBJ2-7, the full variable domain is NAGVMQNPRHLVRRRGQEARLRCSPMKGHSHVYWYRQLPEEGLKFMVYLQKENIIDESGMPKERFSAEFPKEGPSILRIQQVVRGDSAAYFCASSPRGLGSYEQYFGPGTRLTVT.

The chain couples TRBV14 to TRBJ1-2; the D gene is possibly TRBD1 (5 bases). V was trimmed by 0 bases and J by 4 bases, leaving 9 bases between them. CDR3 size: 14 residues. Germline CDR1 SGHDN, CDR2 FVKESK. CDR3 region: CASSQDRGSYGYTF. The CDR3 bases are TGTGCCAGCAGCCAAGATCGGGGGAGCTATGGCTACACCTTC.

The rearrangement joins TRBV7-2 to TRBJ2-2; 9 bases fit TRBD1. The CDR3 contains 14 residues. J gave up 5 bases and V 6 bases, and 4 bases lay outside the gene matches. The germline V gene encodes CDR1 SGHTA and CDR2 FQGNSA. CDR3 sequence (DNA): TGTGCCAGCAGTATGACAGGGGGTACCGGGGAGCTGTTTTTT. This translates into CASSMTGGTGELFF.

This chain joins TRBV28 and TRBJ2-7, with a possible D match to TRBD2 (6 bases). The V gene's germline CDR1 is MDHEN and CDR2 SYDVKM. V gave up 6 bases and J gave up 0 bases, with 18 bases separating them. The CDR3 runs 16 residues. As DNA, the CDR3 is TGTGCCAGCAGGGCCCCCCTCGGGGGTCGCTCCTACGAGCAGTACTTC. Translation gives CASRAPLGGRSYEQYF.

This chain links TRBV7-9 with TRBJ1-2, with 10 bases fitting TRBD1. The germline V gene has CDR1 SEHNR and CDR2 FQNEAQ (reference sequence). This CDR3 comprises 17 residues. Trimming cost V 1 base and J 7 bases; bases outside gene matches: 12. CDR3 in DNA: TGTGCCAGCAGCTTAGGATCGGGGACAGGGGCAAAAGGTGGCTACACCTTC. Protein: CASSLGSGTGAKGGYTF.

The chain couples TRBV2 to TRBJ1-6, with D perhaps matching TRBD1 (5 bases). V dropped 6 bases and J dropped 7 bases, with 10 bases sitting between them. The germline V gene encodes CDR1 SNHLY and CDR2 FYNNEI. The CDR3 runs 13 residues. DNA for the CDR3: TGTGCCAGCAGGCGGGGGTTAAATTCACCCCTCCACTTT. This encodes CASRRGLNSPLHF.

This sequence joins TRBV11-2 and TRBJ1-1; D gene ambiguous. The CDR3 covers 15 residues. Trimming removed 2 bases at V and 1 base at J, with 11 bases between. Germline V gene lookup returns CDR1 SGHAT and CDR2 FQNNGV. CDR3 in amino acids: CASSLRASSNTEAFF. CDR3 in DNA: TGTGCCAGCAGCTTAAGGGCATCCTCGAACACTGAAGCTTTCTTT.

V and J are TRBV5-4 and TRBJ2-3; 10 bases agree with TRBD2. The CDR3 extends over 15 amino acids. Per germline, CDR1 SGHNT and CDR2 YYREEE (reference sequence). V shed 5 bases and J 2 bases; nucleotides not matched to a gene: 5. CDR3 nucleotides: TGTGCCAGCAGTTTTAGCGGGGGGTACACAGATACGCAGTATTTT. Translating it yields CASSFSGGYTDTQYF.

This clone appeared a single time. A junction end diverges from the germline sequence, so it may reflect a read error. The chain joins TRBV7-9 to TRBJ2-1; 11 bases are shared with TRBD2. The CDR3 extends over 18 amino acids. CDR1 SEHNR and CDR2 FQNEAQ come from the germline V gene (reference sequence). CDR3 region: CASRLAPGLADTYNEQFF. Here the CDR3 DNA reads TGTGCCAGCAGATTAGCACCGGGACTAGCGGATACTTACAATGAGCAGTTCTTC.

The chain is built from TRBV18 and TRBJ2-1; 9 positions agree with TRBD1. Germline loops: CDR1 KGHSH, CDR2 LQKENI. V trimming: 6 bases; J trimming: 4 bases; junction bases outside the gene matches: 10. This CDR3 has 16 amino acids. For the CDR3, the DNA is TGTGCCAGCTCGCCTAAGACGGGACAGGGATACAATGAGCAGTTCTTC. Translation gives CASSPKTGQGYNEQFF.

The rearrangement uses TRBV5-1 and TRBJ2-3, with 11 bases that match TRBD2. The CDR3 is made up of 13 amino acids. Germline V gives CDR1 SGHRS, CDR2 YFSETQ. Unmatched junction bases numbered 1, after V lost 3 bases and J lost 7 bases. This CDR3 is CASSSSGGHTQYF. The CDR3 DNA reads TGCGCCAGCAGCTCTAGCGGGGGGCATACGCAGTATTTT.

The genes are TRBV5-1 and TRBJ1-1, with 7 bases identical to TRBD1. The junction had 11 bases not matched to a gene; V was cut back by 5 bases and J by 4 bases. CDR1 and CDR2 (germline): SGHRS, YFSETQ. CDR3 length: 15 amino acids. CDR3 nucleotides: TGCGCCAGCAGGTCGACAGGGAGCAGGGGCACTGAAGCTTTCTTT. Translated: CASRSTGSRGTEAFF. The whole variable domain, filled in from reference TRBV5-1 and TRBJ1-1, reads KAGVTQTPRYLIKTRGQQVTLSCSPISGHRSVSWYQQTPGQGLQFLFEYFSETQRNKGNFPGRFSGRQFSNSRSEMNVSTLELGDSALYLCASRSTGSRGTEAFFGQGTRLTVV.

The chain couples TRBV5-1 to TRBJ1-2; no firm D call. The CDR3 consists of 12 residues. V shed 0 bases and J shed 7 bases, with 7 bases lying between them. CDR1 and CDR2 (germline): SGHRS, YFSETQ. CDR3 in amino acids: CASSLGAGGYTF. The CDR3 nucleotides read TGCGCCAGCAGCTTGGGGGCCGGTGGCTACACCTTC.

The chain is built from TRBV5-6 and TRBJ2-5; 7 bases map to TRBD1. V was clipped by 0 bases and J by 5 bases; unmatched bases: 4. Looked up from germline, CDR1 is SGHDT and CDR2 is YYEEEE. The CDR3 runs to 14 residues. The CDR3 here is CASSLGGGGETQYF. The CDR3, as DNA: TGTGCCAGCAGCTTGGGAGGGGGCGGGGAGACCCAGTACTTC.

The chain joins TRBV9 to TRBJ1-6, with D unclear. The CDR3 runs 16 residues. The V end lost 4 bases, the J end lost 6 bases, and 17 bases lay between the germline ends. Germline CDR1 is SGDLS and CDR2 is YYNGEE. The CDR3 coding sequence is TGTGCCAGCAGCCTTAAAGGGAGTTCGTCTAATTCACCCCTCCACTTT. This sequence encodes CASSLKGSSSNSPLHF.

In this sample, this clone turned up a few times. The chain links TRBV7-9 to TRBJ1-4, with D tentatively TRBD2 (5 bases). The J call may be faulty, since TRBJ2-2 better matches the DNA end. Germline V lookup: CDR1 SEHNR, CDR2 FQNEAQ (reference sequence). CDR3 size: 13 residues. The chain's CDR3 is CASSLQEGRELFF. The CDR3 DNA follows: TGTGCCAGCAGCTTACAAGAGGGCAGGGAGCTGTTTTTT.

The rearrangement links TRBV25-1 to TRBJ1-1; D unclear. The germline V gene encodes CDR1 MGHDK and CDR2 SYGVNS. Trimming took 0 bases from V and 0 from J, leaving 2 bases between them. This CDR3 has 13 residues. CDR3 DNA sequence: TGTGCCAGCAGTGAATACATGAACACTGAAGCTTTCTTT. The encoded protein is CASSEYMNTEAFF.

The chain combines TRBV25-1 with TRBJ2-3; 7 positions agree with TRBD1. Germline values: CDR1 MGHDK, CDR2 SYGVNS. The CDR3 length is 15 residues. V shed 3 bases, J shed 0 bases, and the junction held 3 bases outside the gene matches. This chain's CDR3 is CASSETGLSTDTQYF. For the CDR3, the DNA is TGTGCCAGCAGTGAGACAGGGCTTAGCACAGATACGCAGTATTTT.

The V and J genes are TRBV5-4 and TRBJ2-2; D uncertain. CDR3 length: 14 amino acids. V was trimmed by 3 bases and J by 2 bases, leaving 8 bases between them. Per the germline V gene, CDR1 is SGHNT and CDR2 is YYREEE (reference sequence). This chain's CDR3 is CASSSTVNTGELFF. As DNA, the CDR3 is TGTGCCAGCAGCTCCACAGTAAACACCGGGGAGCTGTTTTTT. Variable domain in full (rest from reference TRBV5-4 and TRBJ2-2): ETGVTQSPTHLIKTRGQQVTLRCSSQSGHNTVSWYQQALGQGPQFIFQYYREEENGRGNFPPRFSGLQFPNYSSELNVNALELDDSALYLCASSSTVNTGELFFGEGSRLTVL.